These T cell receptor beta chains were read from a single sample in a study of cytomegalovirus exposure and HLA in healthy donors. TCRdb keeps only in-frame clones here, not all; method: immunoSEQ multiplex PCR. The sample lists 90,000 to 150,000 clones; about 83% were seen once. Sequenced: PBMCs. These receptors all stem from a woman between 25 and 40 years old in good health and CMV-seronegative. Both conserved end residues are trimmed from each CDR3. Fields, in order: D gene, V gene, J gene, CDR3 protein. The D gene is left open where the match is weak.

d_gene: TRBD1; v_gene: TRBV14; j_gene: TRBJ1-2; CDR3aa: ASSRTGGDYGYT
d_gene: -; v_gene: TRBV14; j_gene: TRBJ2-7; CDR3aa: ASSQDGAGSYEQY
d_gene: -; v_gene: TRBV30; j_gene: TRBJ1-2; CDR3aa: AWGRGLIGYGYT
d_gene: TRBD1; v_gene: TRBV5-1; j_gene: TRBJ1-6; CDR3aa: ASSQGTDSPLH
d_gene: TRBD1; v_gene: TRBV9; j_gene: TRBJ1-4; CDR3aa: ASSGTGTGEEKLF
d_gene: -; v_gene: TRBV5-1; j_gene: TRBJ2-3; CDR3aa: ASSPPGTDTQY
d_gene: -; v_gene: TRBV12-5; j_gene: TRBJ1-2; CDR3aa: ASGSPTGSGYT
d_gene: -; v_gene: TRBV5-4; j_gene: TRBJ2-1; CDR3aa: ASRVGGSNEQF
d_gene: TRBD1; v_gene: TRBV10-3; j_gene: TRBJ2-7; CDR3aa: AISESAGTGSNEQY
d_gene: -; v_gene: TRBV4-1; j_gene: TRBJ1-2; CDR3aa: ASSQVQHPNYGYT
d_gene: TRBD1; v_gene: TRBV13; j_gene: TRBJ2-3; CDR3aa: ASSSGTGGHTDTQY
d_gene: TRBD1; v_gene: TRBV15; j_gene: TRBJ1-4; CDR3aa: ATSRGQGAGANEKLF
d_gene: TRBD2; v_gene: TRBV2; j_gene: TRBJ2-1; CDR3aa: ASSLLAGGPGEQF
d_gene: TRBD1; v_gene: TRBV2; j_gene: TRBJ1-2; CDR3aa: ASRPTIDRDYGYT
d_gene: TRBD2; v_gene: TRBV5-8; j_gene: TRBJ2-1; CDR3aa: ASSLGLASNEQF
d_gene: TRBD2; v_gene: TRBV29-1; j_gene: TRBJ2-7; CDR3aa: SVATGLARYEQY
d_gene: -; v_gene: TRBV10-2; j_gene: TRBJ1-1; CDR3aa: ASSDLATEAF
d_gene: -; v_gene: TRBV5-6; j_gene: TRBJ1-5; CDR3aa: ASSRRGQPQH
d_gene: -; v_gene: TRBV30; j_gene: TRBJ1-1; CDR3aa: AWKADSEVTEAF
d_gene: -; v_gene: TRBV20-1; j_gene: TRBJ1-1; CDR3aa: SASVLEAF
d_gene: TRBD1; v_gene: TRBV6-1; j_gene: TRBJ1-2; CDR3aa: ASSEGSVRTGYGYT
d_gene: -; v_gene: TRBV6-5; j_gene: TRBJ1-5; CDR3aa: ASSLTGSGDQPQH
d_gene: TRBD2; v_gene: TRBV5-1; j_gene: TRBJ2-3; CDR3aa: ASSSWTSVTDTQY
d_gene: TRBD2; v_gene: TRBV7-2; j_gene: TRBJ2-5; CDR3aa: ASGSSGVQETQY
d_gene: TRBD1; v_gene: TRBV6-5; j_gene: TRBJ1-2; CDR3aa: ASSYQDRGAYGYT
d_gene: TRBD1; v_gene: TRBV6-5; j_gene: TRBJ1-4; CDR3aa: ASTNTGATNEKLF
d_gene: -; v_gene: TRBV30; j_gene: TRBJ1-2; CDR3aa: ACKLTNYGYT
d_gene: -; v_gene: TRBV19; j_gene: TRBJ1-6; CDR3aa: ASSIGGGNSPLH
d_gene: TRBD1; v_gene: TRBV5-8; j_gene: TRBJ2-2; CDR3aa: ASSHRQGPNGELF
d_gene: TRBD2; v_gene: TRBV2; j_gene: TRBJ2-3; CDR3aa: ASSGESTDTQY
d_gene: TRBD1; v_gene: TRBV25-1; j_gene: TRBJ2-7; CDR3aa: ASRQGARYEQY
d_gene: -; v_gene: TRBV4-3; j_gene: TRBJ1-1; CDR3aa: ASSQGDSLNTEAF
d_gene: -; v_gene: TRBV13; j_gene: TRBJ2-7; CDR3aa: ASSSNYGIHEQY
d_gene: -; v_gene: TRBV15; j_gene: TRBJ1-4; CDR3aa: ATSRDRGKGEKLF
d_gene: TRBD2; v_gene: TRBV7-9; j_gene: TRBJ2-7; CDR3aa: ASSLVEAGGLNYEQY
d_gene: -; v_gene: TRBV7-2; j_gene: TRBJ1-2; CDR3aa: ASSFPRRSGYT
d_gene: -; v_gene: TRBV5-6; j_gene: TRBJ1-2; CDR3aa: ASSLLVRGYT
d_gene: -; v_gene: TRBV27; j_gene: TRBJ2-7; CDR3aa: ASSVNQLSYEQY
d_gene: TRBD1; v_gene: TRBV18; j_gene: TRBJ1-2; CDR3aa: ASSPSTGGADGYT
d_gene: TRBD1; v_gene: TRBV28; j_gene: TRBJ2-5; CDR3aa: ASSEFGTGKETQY
d_gene: TRBD1; v_gene: TRBV27; j_gene: TRBJ1-4; CDR3aa: ASSPIGTGGKLF
d_gene: -; v_gene: TRBV6-5; j_gene: TRBJ1-2; CDR3aa: ASSTNRESNYGYT
d_gene: -; v_gene: TRBV7-3; j_gene: TRBJ2-5; CDR3aa: ASSISRGETQY
d_gene: TRBD1; v_gene: TRBV6-1; j_gene: TRBJ2-5; CDR3aa: ASSSRDRDGETQY
d_gene: -; v_gene: TRBV6-5; j_gene: TRBJ2-2; CDR3aa: ASSYSTPWNTGELF